A selection of T cell receptor beta chains follows, all from one sample in a study of T cells in Graves' hyperthyroidism and ophthalmopathy. A single record per CDR3 protein comes from TCRdb applying MiXCR to the multiplex PCR reads. The repertoire consists of fewer than 400,000 distinct CDR3 sequences, with more than 13% occurring once and the leading ten covering under 30%. The sequencing sample was made of blood. These receptors were obtained from a man in his fifties or sixties with Graves' ophthalmopathy. Each CDR3 is given with its conserved first and last residue. A D gene is named only where the DNA matches it firmly. Expanded clones are given a class, and other clones once, few, many or no size at all.

V gene: TRBV7-9; clone size: many; D gene: TRBD2; J gene: TRBJ2-1; CDR3 DNA: TGTGCCAGCACGGTAGCGGGAGGAACCTACAATGAGCAGTTCTTC; CDR3 protein: CASTVAGGTYNEQFF
V gene: TRBV20-1; clone size: many; D gene: -; J gene: TRBJ1-5; CDR3 DNA: TGCAGTGCTAGAGATTTACGACAGGTGAACAATCAGCCCCAGCATTTT; CDR3 protein: CSARDLRQVNNQPQHF
V gene: TRBV9; clone size: few; D gene: -; J gene: TRBJ2-3; CDR3 DNA: TGTGCCAGCAGCGTAGACAGGGTAACGGATACGCAGTATTTT; CDR3 protein: CASSVDRVTDTQYF
V gene: TRBV3-1; clone size: many; D gene: -; J gene: TRBJ1-1; CDR3 DNA: TGTGCCAGCAGCCCACGTGACACCAGCTGGACTGAAGCTTTCTTT; CDR3 protein: CASSPRDTSWTEAFF
V gene: TRBV12-3/TRBV12-4; clone size: many; D gene: TRBD2; J gene: TRBJ2-3; CDR3 DNA: TGTGCCAGCAGAACGACTAGCGGCACAGATACGCAGTATTTT; CDR3 protein: CASRTTSGTDTQYF
V gene: TRBV12-3/TRBV12-4; clone size: -; D gene: TRBD2; J gene: TRBJ2-3; CDR3 DNA: TGTGCCAGCAGAAAAACTAGCGGGAGGGGTACAGATACGCAGTATTTT; CDR3 protein: CASRKTSGRGTDTQYF
V gene: TRBV29-1; clone size: many; D gene: -; J gene: TRBJ2-1; CDR3 DNA: TGCAGCGTTGAGGGGTGGGGTCATGGGCCCCCCTACAATGAGCAGTTCTTC; CDR3 protein: CSVEGWGHGPPYNEQFF
V gene: TRBV5-1; clone size: few; D gene: -; J gene: TRBJ2-1; CDR3 DNA: TGCGCCAGCACCCCCTGGGGGGATTTCGGCAATGAGCAGTTCTTC; CDR3 protein: CASTPWGDFGNEQFF
V gene: TRBV19; clone size: -; D gene: -; J gene: TRBJ1-6; CDR3 DNA: TGTGCCAGTAGTCCTTCGACAGTCAGCTCCTATAATTCACCCCTCCACTTT; CDR3 protein: CASSPSTVSSYNSPLHF
V gene: TRBV5-1; clone size: many; D gene: -; J gene: TRBJ1-4; CDR3 DNA: TGCGCCAGCAGCACGGGACTAATTAGGACTAATGAAAAACTGTTTTTT; CDR3 protein: CASSTGLIRTNEKLFF
V gene: TRBV11-2; clone size: many; D gene: TRBD1; J gene: TRBJ1-1; CDR3 DNA: TGTGCCAGCAGCTTAAAACAGGGGAGGGAGACTGAAGCTTTCTTT; CDR3 protein: CASSLKQGRETEAFF
V gene: TRBV7-9; clone size: few; D gene: -; J gene: TRBJ2-2; CDR3 DNA: TGTGCCAGCGTCCTCGCCGCGGGGCGCGCCGGGGAGCTGTTTTTT; CDR3 protein: CASVLAAGRAGELFF
V gene: TRBV20-1; clone size: many; D gene: TRBD2; J gene: TRBJ2-1; CDR3 DNA: TGCAGTGCTTCCCGAGCCCTCGAGGAGCGGGGCTCCTACAATGAGCAGTTCTTC; CDR3 protein: CSASRALEERGSYNEQFF
V gene: TRBV4-1; clone size: few; D gene: TRBD2; J gene: TRBJ2-5; CDR3 DNA: TGCGCCAGCAGCCAAGATAGCCTAGCGGGAGTGACCCAGTACTTC; CDR3 protein: CASSQDSLAGVTQYF
V gene: TRBV30; clone size: many; D gene: -; J gene: TRBJ2-3; CDR3 DNA: TGTGCCTGGAGTCTCCCGGGAGCTCTCAGGCAGTATTTT; CDR3 protein: CAWSLPGALRQYF
V gene: TRBV6-1; clone size: many; D gene: -; J gene: TRBJ2-7; CDR3 DNA: TGTGCCAGCAGTGAGGGGGGCATGGGTTACTACGAGCAGTACTTC; CDR3 protein: CASSEGGMGYYEQYF
V gene: TRBV7-2; clone size: many; D gene: -; J gene: TRBJ2-1; CDR3 DNA: TGTGCCAGCAGCCAAACAAATAAGCAGTTCTTC; CDR3 protein: CASSQTNKQFF
V gene: TRBV27; clone size: many; D gene: TRBD2; J gene: TRBJ2-7; CDR3 DNA: TGTGCCAGCAGATTGGAGGGCACTAGCGGGAGGGGTGAGCAGTACTTC; CDR3 protein: CASRLEGTSGRGEQYF
V gene: TRBV2; clone size: few; D gene: -; J gene: TRBJ2-6; CDR3 DNA: TGTGCCAGCAGTGAAGCTAGACGCTCTGGGGCCAACGTCCTGACTTTC; CDR3 protein: CASSEARRSGANVLTF
V gene: TRBV7-9; clone size: many; D gene: TRBD2; J gene: TRBJ2-3; CDR3 DNA: TGTGCCAGCAGCTTATTCCGGGAGGATGGAGATACGCAGTATTTT; CDR3 protein: CASSLFREDGDTQYF
V gene: TRBV20-1; clone size: many; D gene: TRBD2; J gene: TRBJ2-4; CDR3 DNA: TGCAGTGCTCTACGGACTAGCGGCAACATTCAGTACTTC; CDR3 protein: CSALRTSGNIQYF
V gene: TRBV7-3; clone size: -; D gene: TRBD1; J gene: TRBJ2-7; CDR3 DNA: TGTGCCAGCAGCCTACAGGGGATTACTTTCGAGCAGTACTTC; CDR3 protein: CASSLQGITFEQYF
V gene: TRBV7-8; clone size: few; D gene: TRBD2; J gene: TRBJ2-7; CDR3 DNA: TGTGCCAGCAGCCCCGGCGCGAGACTAGCGTCCTACGAGCAGTACTTC; CDR3 protein: CASSPGARLASYEQYF
V gene: TRBV6-1; clone size: few; D gene: -; J gene: TRBJ1-1; CDR3 DNA: TGTGCCAGCAGTGTTCCAGGGGTAAACACTGAAGCTTTCTTT; CDR3 protein: CASSVPGVNTEAFF
V gene: TRBV13; clone size: -; D gene: -; J gene: TRBJ2-1; CDR3 DNA: TGTGCCAGCAGCCCTAAGTCTGCCAATGAGCAGTTCTTC; CDR3 protein: CASSPKSANEQFF
V gene: TRBV6-1; clone size: -; D gene: TRBD2; J gene: TRBJ2-5; CDR3 DNA: TGTGCCAGCAGACCCAATAGCGGGCAAGAGACCCGGTACTTC; CDR3 protein: CASRPNSGQETRYF
V gene: TRBV5-5; clone size: -; D gene: TRBD2; J gene: TRBJ2-2; CDR3 DNA: TGTGCCAGCACCCCTGAGAGCGGGAGCGCCGGGGAGCTGTTTTTT; CDR3 protein: CASTPESGSAGELFF
V gene: TRBV2; clone size: many; D gene: -; J gene: TRBJ1-5; CDR3 DNA: TGTGCCAGCACCAGACAGAGCCATAGCAATCAGCCCCAGCATTTT; CDR3 protein: CASTRQSHSNQPQHF
V gene: TRBV3-1; clone size: many; D gene: TRBD2; J gene: TRBJ2-1; CDR3 DNA: TGTGCCAGCAGCCAAGGACTAGCGGGCGTTCACAATGAGCAGTTCTTC; CDR3 protein: CASSQGLAGVHNEQFF
V gene: TRBV19; clone size: few; D gene: TRBD2; J gene: TRBJ2-5; CDR3 DNA: TGTGCCAGTGGAGCGGGAGAGATGTACCAAGAGACCCAGTACTTC; CDR3 protein: CASGAGEMYQETQYF
V gene: TRBV7-9; clone size: few; D gene: TRBD1; J gene: TRBJ2-5; CDR3 DNA: TGTGCCAGCAGACCGGGACAGGGGGCGGGAGAGACCCAGTACTTC; CDR3 protein: CASRPGQGAGETQYF
V gene: TRBV2; clone size: many; D gene: TRBD1; J gene: TRBJ1-2; CDR3 DNA: TGTGCCAGCAGGCCGGGACAGGCGGCCGATTATGGCTACACCTTC; CDR3 protein: CASRPGQAADYGYTF
V gene: TRBV3-1; clone size: many; D gene: TRBD2; J gene: TRBJ2-3; CDR3 DNA: TGTGCCAGCGGGGACTACCTCACAGATACGCAGTATTTT; CDR3 protein: CASGDYLTDTQYF
V gene: TRBV11-2; clone size: many; D gene: -; J gene: TRBJ2-3; CDR3 DNA: TGTGCCAGCAGCCTGGGGCGGGTGGGCACAGATACGCAGTATTTT; CDR3 protein: CASSLGRVGTDTQYF
V gene: TRBV6-1; clone size: -; D gene: TRBD2; J gene: TRBJ2-7; CDR3 DNA: TGTGCCAGCAGTTACGCGCTAGCGGGAGACTACGAGCAGTACTTC; CDR3 protein: CASSYALAGDYEQYF
V gene: TRBV18; clone size: few; D gene: -; J gene: TRBJ2-7; CDR3 DNA: TGTGCCAGCTCACCATACCCACTGGGGAGCTCCTACGAGCAGTACTTC; CDR3 protein: CASSPYPLGSSYEQYF
V gene: TRBV3-1; clone size: many; D gene: -; J gene: TRBJ2-2; CDR3 DNA: TGTGCCAGCAGCCAAGATTCAGGGAGCACCGGGGAGCTGTTTTTT; CDR3 protein: CASSQDSGSTGELFF
V gene: TRBV27; clone size: many; D gene: -; J gene: TRBJ2-5; CDR3 DNA: TGTGCCAGCAGTTTATCGTTCCTAGAGACCCAGTACTTC; CDR3 protein: CASSLSFLETQYF
V gene: TRBV5-1; clone size: many; D gene: -; J gene: TRBJ2-1; CDR3 DNA: TGCGCCAGCAGCTTGGGAGCAGGCGGAGAGTTCTTC; CDR3 protein: CASSLGAGGEFF
V gene: TRBV7-9; clone size: -; D gene: -; J gene: TRBJ1-3; CDR3 DNA: TGTGCCAGCAGCTTAGCTTCCCCTGGAAACACCATATATTTT; CDR3 protein: CASSLASPGNTIYF
V gene: TRBV29-1; clone size: few; D gene: TRBD1; J gene: TRBJ2-1; CDR3 DNA: TGCAGCGTTGAGGCATGGACAGGAGGCCTCAATGAGCAGTTCTTC; CDR3 protein: CSVEAWTGGLNEQFF
V gene: TRBV3-1; clone size: many; D gene: -; J gene: TRBJ1-2; CDR3 DNA: TGTGCCAGCAGCCAAGAGTGGTTATCGGAGGGTTCCTATGGCTACACCTTC; CDR3 protein: CASSQEWLSEGSYGYTF
V gene: TRBV24-1; clone size: many; D gene: -; J gene: TRBJ2-7; CDR3 DNA: TGTGCCACCGGACAAAATCCATGGGACGAGCAGTACTTC; CDR3 protein: CATGQNPWDEQYF